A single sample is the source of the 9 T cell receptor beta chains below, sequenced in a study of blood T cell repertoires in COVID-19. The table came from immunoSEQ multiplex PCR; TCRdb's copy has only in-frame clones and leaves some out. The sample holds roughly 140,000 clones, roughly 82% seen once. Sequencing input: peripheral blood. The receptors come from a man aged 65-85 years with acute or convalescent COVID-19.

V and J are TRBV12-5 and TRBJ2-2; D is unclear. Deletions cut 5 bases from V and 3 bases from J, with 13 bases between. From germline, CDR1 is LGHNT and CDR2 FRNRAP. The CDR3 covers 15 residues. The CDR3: CASGLRGDHTGELFF. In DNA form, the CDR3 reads TGTGCTAGTGGTCTCCGCGGAGACCACACCGGGGAGCTGTTTTTT.

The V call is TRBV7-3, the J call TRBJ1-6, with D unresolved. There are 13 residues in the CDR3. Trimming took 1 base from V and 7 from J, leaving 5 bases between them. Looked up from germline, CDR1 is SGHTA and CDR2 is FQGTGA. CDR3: CASSLMENSPLHF. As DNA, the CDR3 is TGTGCCAGCAGCTTAATGGAGAATTCACCCCTCCACTTT. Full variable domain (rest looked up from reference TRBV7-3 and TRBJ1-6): GAGVSQTPSNKVTEKGKYVELRCDPISGHTALYWYRQSLGQGPEFLIYFQGTGAADDSGLPNDRFFAVRPEGSVSTLKIQRTERGDSAVYLCASSLMENSPLHFGNGTRLTVT.

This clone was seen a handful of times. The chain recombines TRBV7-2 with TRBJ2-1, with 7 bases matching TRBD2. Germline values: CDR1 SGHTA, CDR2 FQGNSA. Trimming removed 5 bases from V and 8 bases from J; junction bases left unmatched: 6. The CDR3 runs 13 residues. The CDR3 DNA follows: TGTGCCAGCAGCCCTGGCGGGAGACATGAGCAGTTCTTC. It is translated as CASSPGGRHEQFF.

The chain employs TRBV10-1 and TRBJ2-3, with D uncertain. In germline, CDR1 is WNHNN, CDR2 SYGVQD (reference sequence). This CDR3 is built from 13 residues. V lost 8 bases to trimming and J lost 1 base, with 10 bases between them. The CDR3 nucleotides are TGCGCCAGCGGAGAGGCGGGCACAGATACGCAGTATTTT. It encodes CASGEAGTDTQYF.

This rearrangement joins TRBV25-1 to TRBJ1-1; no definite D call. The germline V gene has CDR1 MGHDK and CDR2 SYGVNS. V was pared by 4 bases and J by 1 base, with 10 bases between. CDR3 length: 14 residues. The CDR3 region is CASSAPAGNTEAFF. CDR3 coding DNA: TGTGCCAGCAGTGCTCCGGCGGGGAACACTGAAGCTTTCTTT.

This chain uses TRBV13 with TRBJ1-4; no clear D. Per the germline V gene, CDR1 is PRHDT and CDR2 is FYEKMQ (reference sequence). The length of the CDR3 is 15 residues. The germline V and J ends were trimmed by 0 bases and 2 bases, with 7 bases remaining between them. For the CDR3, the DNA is TGTGCCAGCAGCTTAGGCGGGTTCACTAATGAAAAACTGTTTTTT. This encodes CASSLGGFTNEKLFF.

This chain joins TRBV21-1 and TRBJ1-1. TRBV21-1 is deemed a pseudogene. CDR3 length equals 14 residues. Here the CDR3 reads CASSKKHGNTEAFF. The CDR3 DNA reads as TGTGCCAGCAGCAAAAAGCACGGGAACACTGAAGCTTTCTTT.

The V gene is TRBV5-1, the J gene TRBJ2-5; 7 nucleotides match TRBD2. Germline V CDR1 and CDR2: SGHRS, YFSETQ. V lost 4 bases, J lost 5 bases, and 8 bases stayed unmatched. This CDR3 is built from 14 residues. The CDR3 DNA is TGCGCCAGCAGCCCCTTAGCGGGTGATGAGACCCAGTACTTC. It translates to CASSPLAGDETQYF.

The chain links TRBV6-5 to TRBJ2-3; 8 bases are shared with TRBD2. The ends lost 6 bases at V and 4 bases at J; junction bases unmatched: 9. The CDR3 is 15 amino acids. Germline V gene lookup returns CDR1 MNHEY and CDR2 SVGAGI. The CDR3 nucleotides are TGTGCCAGCAGCCGTGATCTAGCGGGTGCAGATACGCAGTATTTT. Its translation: CASSRDLAGADTQYF.